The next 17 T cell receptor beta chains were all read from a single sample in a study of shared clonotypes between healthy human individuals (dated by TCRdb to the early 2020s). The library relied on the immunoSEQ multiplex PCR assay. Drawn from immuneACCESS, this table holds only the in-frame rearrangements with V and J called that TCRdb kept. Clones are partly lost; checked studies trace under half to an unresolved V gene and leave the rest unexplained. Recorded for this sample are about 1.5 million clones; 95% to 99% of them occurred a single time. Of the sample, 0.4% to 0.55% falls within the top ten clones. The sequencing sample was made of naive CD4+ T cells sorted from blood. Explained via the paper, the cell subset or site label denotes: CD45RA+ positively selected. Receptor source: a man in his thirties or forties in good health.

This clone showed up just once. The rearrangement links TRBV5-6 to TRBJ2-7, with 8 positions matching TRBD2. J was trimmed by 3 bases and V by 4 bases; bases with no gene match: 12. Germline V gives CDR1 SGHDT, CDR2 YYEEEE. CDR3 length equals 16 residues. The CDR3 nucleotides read TGTGCCAGCAGCCCAAACCCGGGAGGGCCTCTCTACGAGCAGTACTTC. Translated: CASSPNPGGPLYEQYF.

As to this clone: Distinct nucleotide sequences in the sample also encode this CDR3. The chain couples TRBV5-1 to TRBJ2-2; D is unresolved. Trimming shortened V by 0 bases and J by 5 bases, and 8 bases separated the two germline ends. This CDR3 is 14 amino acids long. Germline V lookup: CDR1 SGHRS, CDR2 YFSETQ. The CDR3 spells CASSLGPATGELFF. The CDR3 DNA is TGCGCCAGCAGCTTGGGCCCCGCGACCGGGGAGCTGTTTTTT.

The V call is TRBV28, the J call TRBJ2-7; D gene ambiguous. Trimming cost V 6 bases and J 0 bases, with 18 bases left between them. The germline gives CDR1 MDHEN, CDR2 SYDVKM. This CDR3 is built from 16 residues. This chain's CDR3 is CASRLSVGRSSYEQYF. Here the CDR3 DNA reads TGTGCCAGCAGGCTAAGTGTCGGTCGGAGCTCCTACGAGCAGTACTTC.

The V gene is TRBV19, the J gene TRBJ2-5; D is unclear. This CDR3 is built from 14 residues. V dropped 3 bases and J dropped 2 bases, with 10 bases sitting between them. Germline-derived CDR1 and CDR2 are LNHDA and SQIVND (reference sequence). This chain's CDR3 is CASSIAQRQETQYF. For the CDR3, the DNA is TGTGCCAGTAGTATCGCTCAGAGACAAGAGACCCAGTACTTC.

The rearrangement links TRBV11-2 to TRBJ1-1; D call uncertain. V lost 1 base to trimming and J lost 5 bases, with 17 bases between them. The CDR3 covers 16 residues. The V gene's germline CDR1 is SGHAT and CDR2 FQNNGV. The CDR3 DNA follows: TGTGCCAGCAGCTTAGGGGTGGGGAACTTCGGGACTGAAGCTTTCTTT. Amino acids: CASSLGVGNFGTEAFF.

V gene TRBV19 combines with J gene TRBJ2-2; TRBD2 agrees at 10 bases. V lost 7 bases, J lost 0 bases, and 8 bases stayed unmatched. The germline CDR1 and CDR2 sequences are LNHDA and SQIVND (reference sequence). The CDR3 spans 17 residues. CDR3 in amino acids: CASIKGAGGANTGELFF. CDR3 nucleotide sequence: TGTGCCAGTATTAAAGGAGCGGGAGGGGCGAACACCGGGGAGCTGTTTTTT. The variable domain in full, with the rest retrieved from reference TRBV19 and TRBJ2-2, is DGGITQSPKYLFRKEGQNVTLSCEQNLNHDAMYWYRQDPGQGLRLIYYSQIVNDFQKGDIAEGYSVSREKKESFPLTVTSAQKNPTAFYLCASIKGAGGANTGELFFGEGSRLTVL.

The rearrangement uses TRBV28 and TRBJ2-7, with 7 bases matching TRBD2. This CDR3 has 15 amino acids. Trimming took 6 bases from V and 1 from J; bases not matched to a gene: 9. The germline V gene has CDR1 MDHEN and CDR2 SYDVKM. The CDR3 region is CASSPRDYPSYEQYF. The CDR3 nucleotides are TGTGCCAGCAGCCCCCGGGACTATCCGTCCTACGAGCAGTACTTC.

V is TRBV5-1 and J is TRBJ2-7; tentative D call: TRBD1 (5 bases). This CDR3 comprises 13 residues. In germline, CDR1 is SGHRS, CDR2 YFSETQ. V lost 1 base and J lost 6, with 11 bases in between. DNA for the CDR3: TGCGCCAGCAGCTTGAGGGGTTCCGGCGAGCAGTACTTC. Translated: CASSLRGSGEQYF. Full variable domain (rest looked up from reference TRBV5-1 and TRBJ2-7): KAGVTQTPRYLIKTRGQQVTLSCSPISGHRSVSWYQQTPGQGLQFLFEYFSETQRNKGNFPGRFSGRQFSNSRSEMNVSTLELGDSALYLCASSLRGSGEQYFGPGTRLTVT.

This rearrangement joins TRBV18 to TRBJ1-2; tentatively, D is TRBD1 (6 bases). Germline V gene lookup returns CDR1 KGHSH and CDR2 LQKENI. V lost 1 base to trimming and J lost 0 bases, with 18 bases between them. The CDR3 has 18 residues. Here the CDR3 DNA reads TGTGCCAGCTCACCACTCCCTACGGTAGCAGGGGCTAACTATGGCTACACCTTC. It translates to CASSPLPTVAGANYGYTF.

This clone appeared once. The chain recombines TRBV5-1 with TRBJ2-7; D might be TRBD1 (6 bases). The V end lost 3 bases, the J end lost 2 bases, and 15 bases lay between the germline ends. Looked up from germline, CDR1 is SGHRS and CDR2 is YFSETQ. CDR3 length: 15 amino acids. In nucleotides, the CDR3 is TGCGCCAGCAGCTATTCACAGGGTAGGACCTACGAGCAGTACTTC. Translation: CASSYSQGRTYEQYF.

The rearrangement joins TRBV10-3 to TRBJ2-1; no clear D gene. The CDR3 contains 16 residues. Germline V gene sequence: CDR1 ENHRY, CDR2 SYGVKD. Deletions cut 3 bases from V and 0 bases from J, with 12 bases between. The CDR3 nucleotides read TGTGCCATCAGTGACCCCAGAGGTTCCTCCTACAATGAGCAGTTCTTC. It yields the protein CAISDPRGSSYNEQFF.

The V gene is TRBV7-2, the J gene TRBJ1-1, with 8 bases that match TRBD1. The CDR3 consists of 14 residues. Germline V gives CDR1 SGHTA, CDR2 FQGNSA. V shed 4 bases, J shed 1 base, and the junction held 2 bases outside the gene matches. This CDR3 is CASSSTGANTEAFF. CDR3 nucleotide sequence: TGTGCCAGCAGCTCGACAGGGGCGAACACTGAAGCTTTCTTT.

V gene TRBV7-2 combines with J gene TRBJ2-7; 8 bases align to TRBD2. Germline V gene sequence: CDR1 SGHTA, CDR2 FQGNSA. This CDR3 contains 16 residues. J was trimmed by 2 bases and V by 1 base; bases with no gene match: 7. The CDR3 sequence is CASSLGGGRRTYEQYF. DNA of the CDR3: TGTGCCAGCAGCTTAGGGGGCGGGAGGAGGACCTACGAGCAGTACTTC.

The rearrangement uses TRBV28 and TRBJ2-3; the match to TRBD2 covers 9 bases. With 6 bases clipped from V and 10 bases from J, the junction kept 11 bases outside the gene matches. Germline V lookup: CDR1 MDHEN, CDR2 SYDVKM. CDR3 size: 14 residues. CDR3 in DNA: TGTGCCAGCAGCTTTCTAGCGGGAAATTCAGCGCAGTATTTT. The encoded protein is CASSFLAGNSAQYF.

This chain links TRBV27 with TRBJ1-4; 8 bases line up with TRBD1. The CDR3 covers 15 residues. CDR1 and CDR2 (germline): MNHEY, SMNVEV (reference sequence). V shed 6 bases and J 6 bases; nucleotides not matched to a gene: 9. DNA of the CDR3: TGTGCCAGCAGGATCTCCCAGGGGGCGGATGAAAAACTGTTTTTT. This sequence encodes CASRISQGADEKLFF.

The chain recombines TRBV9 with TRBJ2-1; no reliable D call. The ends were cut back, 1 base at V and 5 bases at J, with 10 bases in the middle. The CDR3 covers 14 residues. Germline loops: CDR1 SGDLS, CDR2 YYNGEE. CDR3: CASSVTLENNEQFF. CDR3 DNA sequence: TGTGCCAGCAGCGTAACCTTAGAGAACAATGAGCAGTTCTTC.

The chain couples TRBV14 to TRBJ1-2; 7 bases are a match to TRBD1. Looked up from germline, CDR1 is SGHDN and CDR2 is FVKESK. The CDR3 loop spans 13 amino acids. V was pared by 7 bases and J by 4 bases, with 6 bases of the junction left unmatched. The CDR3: CASNKGAGYGYTF. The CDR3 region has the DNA TGTGCCAGCAACAAGGGGGCAGGCTATGGCTACACCTTC.